The rows below give T cell receptor beta chains drawn from one sample of a study of tumor-infiltrating lymphocytes in primary liver carcinoma. Via MiXCR, TCRdb re-called the multiplex PCR reads, giving one row per CDR3 protein. The sample has approximately 300,000 distinct CDR3 sequences, 55% to 65% seen once. What was sequenced was peripheral blood. The receptor source for this set is a man aged 40-50 years with primary liver carcinoma and hepatitis B virus infection. CDR3s include the opening cysteine and the closing phenylalanine or tryptophan. The D gene is left open where the match is weak. Not every row has a clone size; where given, it reads once, few, many or a size class.

CDR3nt	CDR3aa	v_gene	j_gene	d_gene	abundance
TGTGCCAGCAAACGGGGAAACACCGGGGAGCTGTTTTTT	CASKRGNTGELFF	TRBV11-1	TRBJ2-2	NA	many
TGTGCCAGCAGGCAAACAGAGTTGGGTGAGCTGTTCTTC	CASRQTELGELFF	TRBV11-1	TRBJ2-1	NA	NA
TGTGCCAGCAGCTTCAGCAATACGCAGCATTTT	CASSFSNTQHF	TRBV7-9	TRBJ1-5	NA	NA
TGTGCCAGCAGTAACGACGGGAACCCCGGGGAGCCGCTTTTT	CASSNDGNPGEPLF	TRBV12-3/TRBV12-4	TRBJ2-2	NA	NA
TGTGCCAACAGCTTATCTCAAACAACGAAAGAGACCCAGTACTTC	CANSLSQTTKETQYF	TRBV11-2	TRBJ2-5	NA	NA
TGTGCCAGCGGCCCCCTAGGGACGGGGAGCAATGACCAGTTCTTC	CASGPLGTGSNDQFF	TRBV11-2	TRBJ2-1	NA	once
TGTGCCAGCAGCCTGATTAGCGGGAGACCCTACAATGAGCAGTTCTTC	CASSLISGRPYNEQFF	TRBV11-3	TRBJ2-1	TRBD2	NA
TGTGCCAGCAGTTACTCCCCCCGTGATGAGACCCAGTACTTC	CASSYSPRDETQYF	TRBV6-5	TRBJ2-5	NA	many
TGTGCCAGCAGTTACGGGACAGGGGTGGAGACCCAGTACTTC	CASSYGTGVETQYF	TRBV6-6	TRBJ2-5	TRBD1	few
TGTGCCAGCAGCCTCGGACATAGGATTTATGAGCAGTACTTC	CASSLGHRIYEQYF	TRBV11-2	TRBJ2-7	NA	NA
TGTGCCAGCAGTTACGGACCAATTTCCTACGAGCAGTACTTC	CASSYGPISYEQYF	TRBV6-2/TRBV6-3	TRBJ2-7	NA	many
TGTGCCAGCAGCCACGGTGGGACCCAATACGTGCAGTACTTC	CASSHGGTQYVQYF	TRBV6-1	TRBJ2-7	NA	NA
TGTGCCAGCAGCCCCCCAGGGGCGCTAAACAATGAGCAGTTCTTC	CASSPPGALNNEQFF	TRBV7-9	TRBJ2-1	NA	NA
TGTGCCCGCAGCTTGAGGGGGTCGGGTTCACCCCTCCACTTT	CARSLRGSGSPLHF	TRBV12-3/TRBV12-4	TRBJ1-6	NA	NA
TGTGCCAGCAGACAAGCGGGAGGGTACCAAGAGACCCAGTACTTC	CASRQAGGYQETQYF	TRBV6-6	TRBJ2-5	TRBD2	many
TGTGCCAGCAGTGAAATGTGGAGGAGCTACAATGAGCAGTTCTTC	CASSEMWRSYNEQFF	TRBV6-1	TRBJ2-1	NA	few
TGTGCCAGCAGCTTATCGTACCGGGAAGACGGCTTCAATCAGCCCCAGCATTTT	CASSLSYREDGFNQPQHF	TRBV7-8	TRBJ1-5	NA	NA